The rows below give T cell receptor beta chains drawn from one sample of a study of Graves' ophthalmopathy and Graves' hyperthyroidism. TCRdb used MiXCR to reprocess the multiplex PCR reads, holding one entry per CDR3 protein. Here the sample spans fewer than 650,000 distinct CDR3 sequences, about 24% being singletons. The sample comprised peripheral blood. The receptors derive from a woman younger than 30 with stable Graves' hyperthyroidism. Some clones in this sample may be carry-over from other donors' samples. The CDR3 runs from the conserved cysteine through the conserved F or W. A D gene is named only where the DNA matches it firmly. The size field is filled for only some rows; it gives once, few, many or a size class.

>.|15|few|TRBJ2-5|TRBV28
TGTGCCAGCAGTTCCGAGGGCTTCGAACAAGAGACCCAGTACTTC
CASSSEGFEQETQYF
>TRBD1|14|many|TRBJ1-2|TRBV20-1
TGCAGTGCTAGAGGTACAGGGGTAGACTATGGCTACACCTTC
CSARGTGVDYGYTF
>.|14|.|TRBJ1-1|TRBV7-2
TGTGCCAGCAGCAACAGTGGGGGCTGGACTGAAGCTTTCTTT
CASSNSGGWTEAFF
>TRBD1|15|many|TRBJ2-5|TRBV6-6
TGTGCCAGCAGTTACGACAGGGGGGGTGAAGAGACCCAGTACTTC
CASSYDRGGEETQYF
>.|14|.|TRBJ2-5|TRBV27
TGTGCCAGCAGTTTAATGGCTGTATTGGAGACCCAGTACTTC
CASSLMAVLETQYF
>.|12|many|TRBJ2-7|TRBV28
TGTGCAGCAGAGGCGCAGACCTACGAGCAGTACTTC
CAAEAQTYEQYF
>TRBD2|16|few|TRBJ2-5|TRBV24-1
TGTGCCACCAGTGATCGGAGCGGGGGGTTCCGAGAGACCCAGTACTTC
CATSDRSGGFRETQYF
>TRBD1|16|few|TRBJ1-1|TRBV3-1
TGTGCCAGCAGCCAAGACGCCTGGACAGGGGGGACTGAAGCTTTCTTT
CASSQDAWTGGTEAFF
>.|14|many|TRBJ1-6|TRBV4-2
TGTGCCAGCAGCCAAGAAGGCACAGATTCACCCCTCCACTTT
CASSQEGTDSPLHF
>.|14|few|TRBJ1-1|TRBV3-1
TGTGCCAGCAGCCACGGAGGACTGAACACTGAAGCTTTCTTT
CASSHGGLNTEAFF
>TRBD2|16|many|TRBJ2-7|TRBV6-1
TGTGCCAGCATTCGAAATCCTACTAGCGAGTTCTACGAGCAGTACTTC
CASIRNPTSEFYEQYF
>.|15|.|TRBJ1-5|TRBV19
TGTGCCAGTAGTATAATGGGGATTAGCAATCAGCCCCAGCATTTT
CASSIMGISNQPQHF
>.|11|.|TRBJ1-2|TRBV6-1
TGTGCCAGCACCAGGGCAATCGGCTACACCTTC
CASTRAIGYTF
>TRBD1|12|many|TRBJ1-1|TRBV27
TGTGCCAGCAGGGATGGGACAGACGGGGCTTTCTTT
CASRDGTDGAFF
>.|15|.|TRBJ1-1|TRBV30
TGTGCCTGGAGGCCTCCGGGACCCAAGAACACTGAAGCTTTCTTT
CAWRPPGPKNTEAFF
>TRBD1|15|.|TRBJ2-7|TRBV12-3/TRBV12-4
TGTGCCAGCAGTCTCAAGGGGACAGGCGAATACGAGCAGTACTTC
CASSLKGTGEYEQYF
>.|15|.|TRBJ1-5|TRBV19
TGTGCCAGTAGTATTCACGGGCCAAGCAATCAGCCCCAGCATTTT
CASSIHGPSNQPQHF
>TRBD2|16|few|TRBJ2-5|TRBV6-5
TGTGCCAGCAGTTCCGAGCGGGATGAGTACCAAGAGACCCAGTACTTC
CASSSERDEYQETQYF
>.|14|few|TRBJ2-3|TRBV9
TGTGCCAGCACCCCAGTGGGGAAGGTAGATACGCAGTATTTT
CASTPVGKVDTQYF
>.|14|many|TRBJ2-5|TRBV12-3/TRBV12-4
TGTGCCAGCAGCGCCGCAGGGGCCGGGGAGACCCAGTACTTC
CASSAAGAGETQYF
>.|17|many|TRBJ2-7|TRBV5-4
TGTGCCAGCAGCGTGGACTCCGTCGGCCGAGGCTCCTACGAGCAGTACTTC
CASSVDSVGRGSYEQYF
>.|17|many|TRBJ1-1|TRBV19
TGTGCCAGTAGTATCCACGGGACACTATTTCAGAACACTGAAGCTTTCTTT
CASSIHGTLFQNTEAFF
>.|13|many|TRBJ1-6|TRBV18
TGTGCCAGCTCCCTCACGAGTGATTCACCCCTCCACTTT
CASSLTSDSPLHF
>.|14|many|TRBJ1-1|TRBV12-3/TRBV12-4
TGTGCCAGCAGTTTAGTTGGGCAGGGGTGGGTAGCTTTCTTT
CASSLVGQGWVAFF
>.|14|many|TRBJ2-7|TRBV6-1
TGTGCCAGCAGGAGCCTCAGGGGAGGCTACGAGCAGTACTTC
CASRSLRGGYEQYF
>TRBD2|13|few|TRBJ2-5|TRBV30
TGTGCCTGGAGCCCGGGACTACAAGAGACCCAGTACTTC
CAWSPGLQETQYF
>.|11|.|TRBJ2-2|TRBV30
TGTGCCTGGGGAGGCACCGGGGAGCTGTTTTTT
CAWGGTGELFF
>.|18|many|TRBJ2-7|TRBV7-8
TGTGCCAGCAGCTTAGCGATGGCGGACACCTCCATGACCTACGAGCAGTACTTC
CASSLAMADTSMTYEQYF
>TRBD1|17|.|TRBJ2-7|TRBV9
TGTGCCAGCAGCGTAGGGTTGGGGACAGGCTCGTTCTGGGAGCAGTACTTC
CASSVGLGTGSFWEQYF
>TRBD1|15|.|TRBJ1-2|TRBV6-1
TGTGCCAGCAGTATATTTACAGGGGCTAACTATGGCTACACCTTC
CASSIFTGANYGYTF